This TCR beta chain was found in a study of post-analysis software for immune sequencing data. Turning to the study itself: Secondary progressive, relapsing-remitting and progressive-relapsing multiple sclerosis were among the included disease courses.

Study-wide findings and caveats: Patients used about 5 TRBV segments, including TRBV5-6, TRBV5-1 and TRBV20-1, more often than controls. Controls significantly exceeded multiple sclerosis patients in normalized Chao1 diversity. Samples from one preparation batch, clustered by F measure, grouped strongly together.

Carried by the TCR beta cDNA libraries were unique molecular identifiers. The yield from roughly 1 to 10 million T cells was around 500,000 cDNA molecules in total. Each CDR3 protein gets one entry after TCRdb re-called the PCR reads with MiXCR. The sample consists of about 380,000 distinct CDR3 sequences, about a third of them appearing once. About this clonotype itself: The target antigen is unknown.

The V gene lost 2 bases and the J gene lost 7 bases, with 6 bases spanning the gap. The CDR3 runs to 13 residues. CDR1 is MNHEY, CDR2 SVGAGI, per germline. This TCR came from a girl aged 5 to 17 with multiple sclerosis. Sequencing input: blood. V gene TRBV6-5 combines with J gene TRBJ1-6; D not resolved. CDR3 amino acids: CASSYDLNSPLHF. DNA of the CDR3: TGTGCCAGCAGTTACGACTTAAATTCACCCCTCCACTTT.